This T cell receptor (beta chain) appears in the sequencing data of a study of T cells in localized non-small cell lung cancer. Study-wide points: Adjacent lung exhibited a median of about 57 among the 100 most abundant tumor clones. Maximal T cell clonality occurred in uninvolved adjacent lung, with tumor ranking below it.

Germline CDR1 is ENHRY and CDR2 is SYGVKD. The ends were cut back, 0 bases at V and 0 bases at J, with 11 bases in the middle. CDR3 length equals 17 residues. The method was immunoSEQ multiplex PCR; TCRdb's version includes in-frame clones alone and lacks a portion of them. There are about 39,000 clones in the sample; around 79% occur only once, and under 45% lies in the top ten. Concerning this clone: Its specificity is unknown.

The sequencing used PBMCs, collected before any cancer treatment. The chain uses TRBV10-3 and TRBJ2-2; TRBD1 might be the D (7 bases). The TCR comes from a woman between 35 and 70 years old with stage II squamous cell lung carcinoma. The DNA for the CDR3 is TGTGCCATCAGTGAGTCCTCAGGGGGGTCGAACACCGGGGAGCTGTTTTTT. Translating it yields CAISESSGGSNTGELFF.